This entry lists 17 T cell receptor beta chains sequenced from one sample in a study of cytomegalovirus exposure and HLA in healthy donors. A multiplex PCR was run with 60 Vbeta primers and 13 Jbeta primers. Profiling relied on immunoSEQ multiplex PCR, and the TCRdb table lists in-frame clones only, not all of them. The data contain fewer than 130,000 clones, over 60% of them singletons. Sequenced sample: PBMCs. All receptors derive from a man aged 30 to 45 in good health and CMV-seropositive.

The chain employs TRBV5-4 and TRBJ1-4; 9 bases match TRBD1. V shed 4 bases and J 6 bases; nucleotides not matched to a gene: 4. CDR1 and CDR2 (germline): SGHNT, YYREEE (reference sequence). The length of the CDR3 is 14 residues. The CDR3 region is CASSAGTGYEKLFF. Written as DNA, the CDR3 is TGTGCCAGCAGCGCTGGGACAGGGTATGAAAAACTGTTTTTT.

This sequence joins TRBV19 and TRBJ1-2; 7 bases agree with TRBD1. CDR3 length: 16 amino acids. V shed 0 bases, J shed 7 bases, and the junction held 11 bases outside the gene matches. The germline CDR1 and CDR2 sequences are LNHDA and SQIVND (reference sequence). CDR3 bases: TGTGCCAGTAGTATAGATCTGGCAGGGGGGAGCTCTGGCTACACCTTC. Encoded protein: CASSIDLAGGSSGYTF. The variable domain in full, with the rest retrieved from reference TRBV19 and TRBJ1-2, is DGGITQSPKYLFRKEGQNVTLSCEQNLNHDAMYWYRQDPGQGLRLIYYSQIVNDFQKGDIAEGYSVSREKKESFPLTVTSAQKNPTAFYLCASSIDLAGGSSGYTFGSGTRLTVV.

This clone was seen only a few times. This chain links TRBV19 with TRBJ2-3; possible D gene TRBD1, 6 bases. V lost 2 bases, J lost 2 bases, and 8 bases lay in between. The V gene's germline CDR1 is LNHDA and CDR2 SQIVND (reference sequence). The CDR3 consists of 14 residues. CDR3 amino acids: CASSIQGTTDTQYF. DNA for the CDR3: TGTGCCAGTAGTATACAGGGGACCACAGATACGCAGTATTTT.

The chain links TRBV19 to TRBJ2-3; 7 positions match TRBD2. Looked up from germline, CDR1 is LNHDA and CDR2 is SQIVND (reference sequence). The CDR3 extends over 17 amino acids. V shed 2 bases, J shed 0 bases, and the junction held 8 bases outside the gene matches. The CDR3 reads CASSIRGASGSTDTQYF. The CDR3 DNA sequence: TGTGCCAGTAGTATAAGAGGAGCTAGCGGAAGCACAGATACGCAGTATTTT.

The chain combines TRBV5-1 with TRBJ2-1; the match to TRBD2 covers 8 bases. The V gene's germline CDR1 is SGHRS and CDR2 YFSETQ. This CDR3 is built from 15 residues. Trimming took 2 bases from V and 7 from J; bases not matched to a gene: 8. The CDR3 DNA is TGCGCCAGCAGCTTCCCCAGCGGGGGTGGGAATGAGCAGTTCTTC. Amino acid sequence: CASSFPSGGGNEQFF.

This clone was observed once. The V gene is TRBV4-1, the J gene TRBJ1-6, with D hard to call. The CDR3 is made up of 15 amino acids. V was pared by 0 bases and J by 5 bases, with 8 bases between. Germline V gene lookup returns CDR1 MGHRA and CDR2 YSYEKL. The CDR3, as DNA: TGCGCCAGCAGCCAAGAGGAACAGAATAATTCACCCCTCCACTTT. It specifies CASSQEEQNNSPLHF.

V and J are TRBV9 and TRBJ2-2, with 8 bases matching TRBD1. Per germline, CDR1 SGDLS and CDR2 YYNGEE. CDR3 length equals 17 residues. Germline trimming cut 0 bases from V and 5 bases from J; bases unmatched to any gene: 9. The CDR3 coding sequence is TGTGCCAGCAGCGTAGAGGGACAGGTCATCACTACCGGGGAGCTGTTTTTT. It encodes CASSVEGQVITTGELFF.

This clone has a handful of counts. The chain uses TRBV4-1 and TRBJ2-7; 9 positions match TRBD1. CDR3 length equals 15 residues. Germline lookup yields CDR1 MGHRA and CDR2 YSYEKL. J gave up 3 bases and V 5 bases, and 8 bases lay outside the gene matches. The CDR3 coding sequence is TGCGCCAGCAGCAAAGGACAGGGGTACGGCTACGAGCAGTACTTC. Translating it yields CASSKGQGYGYEQYF.

The CDR3: CASSLGTPGAYEQYF. For the CDR3, the DNA is TGTGCCAGCAGCCTCGGGACACCTGGGGCCTACGAGCAGTACTTC. The gene calls are TRBV7-9 and TRBJ2-7; weak D call: TRBD1 (6 bases). There are 15 residues in the CDR3. Germline V gene lookup returns CDR1 SEHNR and CDR2 FQNEAQ (reference sequence). V was shortened by 5 bases and J by 2 bases, with 16 bases between the two germline ends.

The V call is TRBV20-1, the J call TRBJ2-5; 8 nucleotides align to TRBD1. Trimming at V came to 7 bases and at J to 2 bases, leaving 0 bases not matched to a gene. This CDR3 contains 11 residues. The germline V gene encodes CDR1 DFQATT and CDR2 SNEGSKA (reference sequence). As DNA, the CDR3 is TGCAGTGGACAGGGGCAAGAGACCCAGTACTTC. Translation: CSGQGQETQYF.

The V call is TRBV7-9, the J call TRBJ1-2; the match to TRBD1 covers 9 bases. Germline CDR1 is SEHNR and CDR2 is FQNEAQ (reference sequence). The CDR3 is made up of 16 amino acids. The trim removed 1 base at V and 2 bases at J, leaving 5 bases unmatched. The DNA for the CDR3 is TGTGCCAGCAGCTTAGGAGCCGGGACAGGGAACTATGGCTACACCTTC. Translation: CASSLGAGTGNYGYTF. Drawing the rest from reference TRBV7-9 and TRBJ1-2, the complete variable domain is DTGVSQNPRHKITKRGQNVTFRCDPISEHNRLYWYRQTLGQGPEFLTYFQNEAQLEKSRLLSDRFSAERPKGSFSTLEIQRTEQGDSAMYLCASSLGAGTGNYGYTFGSGTRLTVV.

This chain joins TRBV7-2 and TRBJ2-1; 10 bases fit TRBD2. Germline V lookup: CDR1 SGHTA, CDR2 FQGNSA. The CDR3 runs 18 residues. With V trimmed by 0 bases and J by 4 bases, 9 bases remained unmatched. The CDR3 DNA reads TGTGCCAGCAGCTTAGCGCTGCGGCTAGCGGGGGTATACAATGAGCAGTTCTTC. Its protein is CASSLALRLAGVYNEQFF. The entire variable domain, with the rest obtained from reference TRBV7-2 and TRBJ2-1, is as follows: GAGVSQSPSNKVTEKGKDVELRCDPISGHTALYWYRQSLGQGLEFLIYFQGNSAPDKSGLPSDRFSAERTGGSVSTLTIQRTQQEDSAVYLCASSLALRLAGVYNEQFFGPGTRLTVL.

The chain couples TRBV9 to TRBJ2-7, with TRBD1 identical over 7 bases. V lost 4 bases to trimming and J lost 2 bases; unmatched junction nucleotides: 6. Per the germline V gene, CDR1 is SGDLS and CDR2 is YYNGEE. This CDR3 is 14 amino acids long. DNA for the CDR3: TGTGCCAGCAGCCCCAGACAGGGACCCTACGAGCAGTACTTC. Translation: CASSPRQGPYEQYF.

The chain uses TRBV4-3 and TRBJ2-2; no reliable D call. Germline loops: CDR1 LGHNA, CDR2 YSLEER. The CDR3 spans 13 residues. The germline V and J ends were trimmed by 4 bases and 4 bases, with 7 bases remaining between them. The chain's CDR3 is CASSPLATGELFF. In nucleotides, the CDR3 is TGCGCCAGCAGCCCCCTGGCCACCGGGGAGCTGTTTTTT.

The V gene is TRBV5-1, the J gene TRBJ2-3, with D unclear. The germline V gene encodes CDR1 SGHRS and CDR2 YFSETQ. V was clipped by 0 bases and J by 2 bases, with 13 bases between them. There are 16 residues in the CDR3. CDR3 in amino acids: CASSLGYESPTDTQYF. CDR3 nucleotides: TGCGCCAGCAGCTTGGGGTACGAGTCTCCCACAGATACGCAGTATTTT.

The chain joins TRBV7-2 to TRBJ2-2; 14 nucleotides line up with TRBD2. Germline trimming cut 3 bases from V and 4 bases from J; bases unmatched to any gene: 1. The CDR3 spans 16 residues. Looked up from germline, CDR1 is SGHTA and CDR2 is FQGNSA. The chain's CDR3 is CASSLTSGGVTGELFF. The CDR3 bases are TGTGCCAGCAGCTTGACTAGCGGGGGGGTCACCGGGGAGCTGTTTTTT.

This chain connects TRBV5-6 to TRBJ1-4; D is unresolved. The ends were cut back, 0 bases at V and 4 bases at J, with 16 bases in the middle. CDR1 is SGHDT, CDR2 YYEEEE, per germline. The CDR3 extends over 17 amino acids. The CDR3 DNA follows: TGTGCCAGCAGCTTGGAACAGAGCCGCGATTATAATGAAAAACTGTTTTTT. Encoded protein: CASSLEQSRDYNEKLFF.